The clone carrying this T cell receptor (beta chain) came up many times. Its antigen is not known. The cDNA was synthesized by means of template-switch 5'RACE, which was carried out with 10-nucleotide random UMIs. A single record per CDR3 protein comes from TCRdb applying MiXCR to the 5' RACE reads. In the table there are 80,000 or so distinct CDR3 sequences, about 9.4% of which are singletons. Libraries used 2 million unsorted PBMCs kept frozen in RNAlater. These data originate in a study of neurological immune-mediated disorders. Study observations and caveats: Patients with HTLV-1-associated myelopathy showed the most TCR clonal expansion. Those with multiple sclerosis showed the least, falling below healthy controls.

J gave up 7 bases and V 5 bases, and 8 bases lay outside the gene matches. This CDR3 region has 14 residues. CDR1 is SGHAT and CDR2 is FQNNGV in the germline V gene. Sample: PBMCs. The rearrangement joins TRBV11-2 to TRBJ2-1, with 7 bases fitting TRBD2. This clonotype was obtained from a man between 45 and 60 years old in good health. The CDR3 bases are TGTGCCAGCAGCCCTCCGGGGGGTAGGAATGAGCAGTTCTTC. Residues: CASSPPGGRNEQFF.